Listed here are 18 T cell receptor beta chains from one sample, sequenced in a study of technical replicates of blood from several donors. Clones were sequenced by immunoSEQ multiplex PCR, and TCRdb holds only the in-frame ones, with some missing. Of approximately 79,000 clones in the sample, 80% to 95% are singletons; the top ten hold about 0.38%. What was sequenced was T cells isolated from PBMCs. These receptors were obtained from a human donor in good health.

This rearrangement joins TRBV5-1 to TRBJ2-7; weak D call: TRBD2 (6 bases). V lost 1 base, J lost 3 bases, and 11 bases lay in between. Per germline, CDR1 SGHRS and CDR2 YFSETQ. The CDR3 consists of 14 residues. In nucleotides, the CDR3 is TGCGCCAGCAGCTTGTTTCCGGAGGGCTACGAGCAGTACTTC. Its translation: CASSLFPEGYEQYF.

V usage is TRBV7-8 and J usage is TRBJ1-2; D is undetermined. V dropped 2 bases and J dropped 0 bases, with 10 bases sitting between them. CDR1 and CDR2 from the germline V gene are SGHVS and FQNEAQ. The CDR3 covers 15 residues. In DNA form, the CDR3 reads TGTGCCAGCAGCTTAATGCGGGTAGCTAACTATGGCTACACCTTC. Amino acid sequence: CASSLMRVANYGYTF.

The genes are TRBV15 and TRBJ2-3, with D possibly matching TRBD1 (6 bases). This CDR3 contains 15 residues. Germline loops: CDR1 LNHNV, CDR2 YYDKDF (reference sequence). Deletions cut 3 bases from V and 0 bases from J, with 10 bases between. CDR3 nucleotides: TGTGCCACCAGCAGGGACAGAGCTAGCACAGATACGCAGTATTTT. Its protein product is CATSRDRASTDTQYF.

J is TRBJ2-1 and V is TRBV13, with TRBD2 matching over 8 bases. Germline CDR1 and CDR2: PRHDT and FYEKMQ (reference sequence). The CDR3 is 16 amino acids. Trimming removed 6 bases from V and 0 bases from J; junction bases left unmatched: 7. The CDR3 loop reads CASRFSGTSSYNEQFF. The CDR3 DNA reads TGTGCCAGCAGGTTCTCCGGGACTAGCTCCTACAATGAGCAGTTCTTC.

The chain uses TRBV18 and TRBJ2-7; 9 positions agree with TRBD1. The CDR3 is made up of 15 amino acids. The V segment lost 3 bases and the J segment 2 bases; nucleotides outside the gene matches: 5. Germline values: CDR1 KGHSH, CDR2 LQKENI. In DNA form, the CDR3 reads TGTGCCAGCTCACCCCAGACAGGGGGTACCTACGAGCAGTACTTC. Protein product: CASSPQTGGTYEQYF.

This chain joins TRBV6-5 and TRBJ1-2, with 9 bases lining up with TRBD1. The CDR3 covers 15 residues. V shed 5 bases and J 5 bases; nucleotides not matched to a gene: 9. Germline assignment: CDR1 MNHEY and CDR2 SVGAGI. This CDR3 is CASSSRGQGGYGYTF. CDR3 coding DNA: TGTGCCAGCAGTAGCCGGGGACAGGGAGGATATGGCTACACCTTC.

This rearrangement joins TRBV19 to TRBJ1-5; 8 nucleotides match TRBD1. Looked up from germline, CDR1 is LNHDA and CDR2 is SQIVND (reference sequence). This CDR3 is 14 amino acids long. The V gene end was trimmed by 1 base and the J gene end by 9 bases; junction bases not matched to a gene: 5. The CDR3 bases are TGTGCCAGTAGTATAGCGACAGGGGATAGGCCCCAGCATTTT. Translation gives CASSIATGDRPQHF.

The chain has TRBV9 and TRBJ2-7; 8 nucleotides match TRBD2. After removal of 4 bases from V and 4 bases from J, the junction contained 4 bases not matched to a gene. Looked up from germline, CDR1 is SGDLS and CDR2 is YYNGEE. CDR3 size: 13 residues. The DNA of the CDR3 is TGTGCCAGCAGCTCGGGACTAGGATACGAGCAGTACTTC. Its translation is CASSSGLGYEQYF.

The V and J genes are TRBV19 and TRBJ1-4; perhaps TRBD1 as D (5 bases). Trimming took 5 bases from V and 0 from J, leaving 10 bases between them. The germline gives CDR1 LNHDA, CDR2 SQIVND (reference sequence). This CDR3 spans 15 amino acids. The CDR3 loop is CASSADSATNEKLFF. The CDR3 coding sequence is TGTGCCAGTAGTGCAGACAGTGCAACTAATGAAAAACTGTTTTTT.

V is TRBV7-2 and J is TRBJ1-1, with 7 bases that match TRBD1. V lost 5 bases, J lost 1 base, and 4 bases stayed unmatched. The germline gives CDR1 SGHTA, CDR2 FQGNSA. This CDR3 is built from 14 residues. Here the CDR3 reads CASSPGTANTEAFF. Written as DNA, the CDR3 is TGTGCCAGCAGCCCAGGGACAGCGAACACTGAAGCTTTCTTT. Based on the CDR3 plus reference TRBV7-2 and TRBJ1-1, the full variable domain is GAGVSQSPSNKVTEKGKDVELRCDPISGHTALYWYRQSLGQGLEFLIYFQGNSAPDKSGLPSDRFSAERTGGSVSTLTIQRTQQEDSAVYLCASSPGTANTEAFFGQGTRLTVV.

This chain connects TRBV6-1 to TRBJ1-2; 8 bases line up with TRBD1. V lost 7 bases and J lost 4; bases outside the gene matches: 11. The length of the CDR3 is 15 residues. CDR1 is MNHNS and CDR2 is SASEGT in the germline V gene. The CDR3 reads CASTPRDRSIYGYTF. CDR3 sequence (DNA): TGTGCCAGCACGCCCCGGGACAGGAGTATCTATGGCTACACCTTC.

The rearrangement links TRBV28 to TRBJ1-3; D possibly corresponds to TRBD1 (5 bases). This CDR3 comprises 17 residues. Germline V lookup: CDR1 MDHEN, CDR2 SYDVKM. Trimming shortened V by 3 bases and J by 0 bases, and 15 bases separated the two germline ends. This chain's CDR3 is CASSFLRVRRSGNTIYF. The CDR3 nucleotides are TGTGCCAGCAGTTTTCTCAGGGTGCGCCGCTCTGGAAACACCATATATTTT.

V is TRBV9 and J is TRBJ1-4, with D possibly matching TRBD1 (6 bases). This CDR3 has 15 residues. CDR1 is SGDLS, CDR2 YYNGEE, per germline. The V end lost 4 bases, the J end lost 7 bases, and 17 bases lay between the germline ends. CDR3 sequence: CASSPWGGPGEKLFF. DNA of the CDR3: TGTGCCAGCAGCCCCTGGGGGGGGCCAGGTGAAAAACTGTTTTTT.

This chain links TRBV27 with TRBJ1-1; D gene unclear. Germline CDR1 reads MNHEY; CDR2 reads SMNVEV (reference sequence). The CDR3 spans 14 residues. Between the trimmed V and J ends, which lost 2 bases and 3 bases, there was a span of 10 bases. Here the CDR3 reads CASSLSRRDTEAFF. In DNA form, the CDR3 reads TGTGCCAGCAGTTTAAGCCGGCGGGACACTGAAGCTTTCTTT.

The chain joins TRBV25-1 to TRBJ2-1; TRBD1 aligns across 7 bases. V dropped 4 bases and J dropped 3; count of bases not matched to a gene: 9. The CDR3 length is 16 residues. Looked up from germline, CDR1 is MGHDK and CDR2 is SYGVNS. The CDR3 reads CASSAYTGDLYNEQFF. CDR3 bases: TGTGCCAGCAGTGCATATACAGGGGACCTCTACAATGAGCAGTTCTTC.

The V call is TRBV4-1, the J call TRBJ2-1; the D gene is possibly TRBD1 (6 bases). CDR3 length: 13 residues. V lost 2 bases, J lost 8 bases, and 10 bases lay in between. Germline V lookup: CDR1 MGHRA, CDR2 YSYEKL. CDR3 DNA: TGCGCCAGCAGCCAACAACAGGGATATGAGCAGTTCTTC. This sequence encodes CASSQQQGYEQFF.

This chain connects TRBV27 to TRBJ2-2; maybe TRBD1 (5 bases). This CDR3 is built from 16 residues. Germline values: CDR1 MNHEY, CDR2 SMNVEV (reference sequence). Between the trimmed V and J ends, which lost 3 bases and 3 bases, there was a span of 14 bases. The CDR3 region is CASSFSHRFHTGELFF. The CDR3 DNA sequence: TGTGCCAGCAGTTTTTCTCACAGGTTCCACACCGGGGAGCTGTTTTTT.

V is TRBV5-1 and J is TRBJ2-1; perhaps TRBD1 as D (6 bases). The CDR3 spans 15 residues. CDR1 is SGHRS and CDR2 is YFSETQ in the germline V gene. Trimming pared 0 bases from V and 4 bases from J, leaving 11 bases between. CDR3 nucleotides: TGCGCCAGCAGCTTGGAAGGCAGGGGATACAATGAGCAGTTCTTC. Protein: CASSLEGRGYNEQFF.